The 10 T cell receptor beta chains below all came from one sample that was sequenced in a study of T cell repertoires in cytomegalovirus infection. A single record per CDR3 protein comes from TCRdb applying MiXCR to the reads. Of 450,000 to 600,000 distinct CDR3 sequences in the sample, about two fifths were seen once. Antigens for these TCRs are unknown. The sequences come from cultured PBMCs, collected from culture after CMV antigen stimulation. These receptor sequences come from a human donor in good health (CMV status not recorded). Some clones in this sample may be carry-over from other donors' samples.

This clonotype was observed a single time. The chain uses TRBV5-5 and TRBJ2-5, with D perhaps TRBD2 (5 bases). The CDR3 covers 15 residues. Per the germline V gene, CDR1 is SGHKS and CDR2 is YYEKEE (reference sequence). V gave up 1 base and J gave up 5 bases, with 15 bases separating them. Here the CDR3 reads CASSLLGDPGETQYF. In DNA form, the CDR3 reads TGTGCCAGCAGCTTGTTGGGAGACCCTGGGGAGACCCAGTACTTC.

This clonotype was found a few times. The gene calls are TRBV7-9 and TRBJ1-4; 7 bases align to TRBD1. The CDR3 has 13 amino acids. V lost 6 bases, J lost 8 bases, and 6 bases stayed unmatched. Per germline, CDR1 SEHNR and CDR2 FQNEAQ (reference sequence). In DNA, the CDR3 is TGTGCCAGCAGAGCGACAGGGAGGGAAAAACTGTTTTTT. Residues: CASRATGREKLFF.

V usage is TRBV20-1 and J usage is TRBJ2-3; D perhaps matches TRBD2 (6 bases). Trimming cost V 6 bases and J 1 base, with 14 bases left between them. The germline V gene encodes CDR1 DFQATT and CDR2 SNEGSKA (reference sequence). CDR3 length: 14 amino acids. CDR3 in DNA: TGCAGTGCCGGGGGAGTGTACGGCACAGATACGCAGTATTTT. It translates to CSAGGVYGTDTQYF.

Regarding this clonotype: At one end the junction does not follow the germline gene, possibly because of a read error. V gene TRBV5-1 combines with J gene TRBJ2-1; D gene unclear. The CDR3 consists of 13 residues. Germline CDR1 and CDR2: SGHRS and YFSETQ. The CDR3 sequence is CASSLGGLNEQFF. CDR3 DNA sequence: TGTGCCAGCAGCTTAGGTGGGTTGAATGAGCAGTTCTTC.

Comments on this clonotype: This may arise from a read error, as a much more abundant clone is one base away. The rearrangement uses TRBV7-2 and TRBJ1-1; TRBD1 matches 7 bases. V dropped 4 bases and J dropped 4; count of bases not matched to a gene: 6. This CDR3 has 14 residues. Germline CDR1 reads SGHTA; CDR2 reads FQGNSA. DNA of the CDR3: TGTGCCAGCAGCTCGACAGGGAGGTCCACTGAAGCTTTCTTT. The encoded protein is CASSSTGRSTEAFF.

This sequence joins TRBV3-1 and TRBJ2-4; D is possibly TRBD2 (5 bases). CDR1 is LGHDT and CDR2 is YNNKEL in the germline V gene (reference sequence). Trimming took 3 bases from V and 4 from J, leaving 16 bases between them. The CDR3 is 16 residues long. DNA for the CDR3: TGTGCCAGCAGCCAGCGAAACGAGGGAGAGAAAAACATTCAGTACTTC. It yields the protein CASSQRNEGEKNIQYF.

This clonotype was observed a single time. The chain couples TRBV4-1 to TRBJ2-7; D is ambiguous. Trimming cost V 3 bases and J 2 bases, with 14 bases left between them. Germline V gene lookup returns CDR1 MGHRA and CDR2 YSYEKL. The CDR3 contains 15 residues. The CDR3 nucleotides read TGCGCCAGCAGCCACCATCCCCAGCGCACCTACGAGCAGTACTTC. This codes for CASSHHPQRTYEQYF.

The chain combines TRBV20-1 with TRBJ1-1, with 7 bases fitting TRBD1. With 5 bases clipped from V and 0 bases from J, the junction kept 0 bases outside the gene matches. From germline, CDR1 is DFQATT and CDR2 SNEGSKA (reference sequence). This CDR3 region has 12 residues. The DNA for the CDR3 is TGCAGTGCTGACAGGGTGAACACTGAAGCTTTCTTT. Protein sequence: CSADRVNTEAFF.

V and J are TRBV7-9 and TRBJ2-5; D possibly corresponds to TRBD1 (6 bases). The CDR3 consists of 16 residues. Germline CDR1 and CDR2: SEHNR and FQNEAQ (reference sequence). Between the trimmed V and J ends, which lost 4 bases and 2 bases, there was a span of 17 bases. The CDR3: CASSWNYGTSQETQYF. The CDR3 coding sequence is TGTGCCAGCAGCTGGAACTACGGGACATCGCAAGAGACCCAGTACTTC.

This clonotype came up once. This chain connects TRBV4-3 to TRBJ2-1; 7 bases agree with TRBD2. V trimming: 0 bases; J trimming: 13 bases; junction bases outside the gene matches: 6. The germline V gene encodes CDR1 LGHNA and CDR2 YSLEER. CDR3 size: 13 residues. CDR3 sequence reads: CASSQDWGGSQFF. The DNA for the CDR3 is TGCGCCAGCAGCCAAGATTGGGGGGGTTCTCAGTTCTTC.